This TCR beta chain emerged from a study of blood T cell repertoires in COVID-19. At the level of the study: Whether acute or convalescent, the COVID-19 samples came from the United States, Italy and Spain.

Using immunoSEQ multiplex PCR, the repertoire was profiled, and TCRdb retains in-frame clones only, with some absent. The data contain about 49,000 clones, 84% of them singletons. Germline-derived CDR1 and CDR2 are SGHTA and FQGNSA. With 5 bases clipped from V and 6 bases from J, the junction kept 9 bases outside the gene matches. The CDR3 sequence is 15 residues long. The J gene is TRBJ1-4, the V gene TRBV7-2, with TRBD1 matching over 7 bases. The sample was peripheral blood. The TCR sequence derives from a man between 50 and 59 years old with acute or convalescent COVID-19. DNA for the CDR3: TGTGCCAGCAGCAAAGCGCGACAGGGACATGAAAAACTGTTTTTT. This sequence encodes CASSKARQGHEKLFF.